Listed below are T cell receptor beta chains from one sample, sequenced in a study of radiotherapy plus CTLA-4 blockade in lung cancer. Generated by immunoSEQ multiplex PCR, the TCRdb table keeps only in-frame clones and is missing some. In the table there are 84,000 or so clones, over 75% of which are singletons. Sample: peripheral blood, taken from a patient treated with radiotherapy plus ipilimumab. These receptors came from a human donor with non-small cell lung cancer that progressed on radiotherapy plus ipilimumab. CDR3s include the opening cysteine and the closing phenylalanine or tryptophan. A D gene is named only where the DNA matches it firmly. A clone size is listed for some rows: how often the clone was seen (once, few, many), or a class if it is expanded.

D	V	size	J	CDR3	DNA
-	TRBV5-6	-	TRBJ1-6	CASSLGDPSDSPLHF	TGTGCCAGCAGCTTGGGGGACCCGTCGGATTCACCCCTCCACTTT
-	TRBV4-2	-	TRBJ1-5	CASSQDLIGINQPQHF	TGTGCCAGCAGCCAAGATCTCATTGGGATTAATCAGCCCCAGCATTTT
-	TRBV10-1	-	TRBJ2-7	CASSDRKLAGPNYEQYF	TGCGCCAGCAGTGACCGAAAACTGGCGGGACCCAACTACGAGCAGTACTTC
-	TRBV10-3	-	TRBJ2-7	CAIVDSSYEQYF	TGTGCCATCGTAGACAGCTCCTACGAGCAGTACTTC
TRBD1	TRBV9	-	TRBJ2-7	CASSPRTGFYEQYF	TGTGCCAGCAGCCCGCGGACAGGGTTCTACGAGCAGTACTTC
TRBD1	TRBV6-6	once	TRBJ1-2	CASSYTGTGVNYGYTF	TGTGCCAGCAGTTACACCGGGACAGGGGTTAACTATGGCTACACCTTC
TRBD1	TRBV5-1	once	TRBJ1-2	CASSPRDSKIGAGYTF	TGCGCCAGCAGCCCCCGGGACAGCAAAATAGGAGCTGGCTACACCTTC
-	TRBV30	-	TRBJ2-7	CACRALRSYEQYF	TGTGCCTGTCGGGCCTTGAGGTCCTACGAGCAGTACTTC
TRBD1	TRBV5-1	-	TRBJ2-5	CASTQGQGSHETQYF	TGCGCCAGCACCCAGGGACAGGGCTCACACGAGACCCAGTACTTC
-	TRBV28	-	TRBJ1-5	CASSLTSGGEGQPQHF	TGTGCCAGCAGTTTGACCAGTGGGGGCGAGGGTCAGCCCCAGCATTTT
TRBD2	TRBV4-2	-	TRBJ2-5	CASSLLAGEETQYF	TGTGCCAGCAGCCTCCTAGCGGGGGAAGAGACCCAGTACTTC
-	TRBV19	-	TRBJ2-1	CASKPGESYNEQFF	TGTGCCAGTAAACCAGGGGAATCCTACAATGAGCAGTTCTTC
TRBD1	TRBV27	-	TRBJ2-4	CASSYGVQGDTKNIQYF	TGTGCCAGCAGTTACGGGGTACAGGGGGATACCAAAAACATTCAGTACTTC
-	TRBV6-1	-	TRBJ2-3	CASSEGTDTQYF	TGTGCCAGCAGTGAGGGAACAGATACGCAGTATTTT
-	TRBV9	-	TRBJ1-2	CASSLGQGYGYTF	TGTGCCAGCAGCCTCGGGCAGGGTTATGGCTACACCTTC
-	TRBV19	-	TRBJ1-6	CASQQGPGSPLHF	TGTGCCAGCCAACAGGGCCCGGGATCACCCCTCCACTTT
-	TRBV6-6	-	TRBJ2-7	CASSYYSSYEQYF	TGTGCCAGCAGTTACTATTCCTCCTACGAGCAGTACTTC